This T cell receptor beta chain came from a study of early T cells in non-severe SARS-CoV-2 infection. Study-wide background: Sequencing was performed on bulk RNA from unsorted whole blood, leaving chains unpaired. Points from the study as a whole: Matching with VDJdb favored anti-spike CD8 responses (missing private and CD4 specificities).

This clonotype appeared many times. Its specificity is not known. The CDR3 is 15 residues long. Trimming cost V 7 bases and J 3 bases, with 16 bases left between them. The germline V gene has CDR1 LNHDA and CDR2 SQIVND (reference sequence). Unique molecular identifiers were attached to individual cDNA molecules. TCRdb used MiXCR to reprocess the 5' RACE reads, holding one entry per CDR3 protein. The sample has tens of thousands of distinct CDR3 sequences; 12% are singletons. Sequencing was done on a sample of whole blood. The clonotype originates from an adult who was a healthcare worker with PCR-confirmed SARS-CoV-2 infection or an uninfected control (not recorded which). The rearrangement links TRBV19 to TRBJ1-5; tentative D call: TRBD1 (5 bases). In nucleotides, the CDR3 is TGTGCCAGTAACGAGGGTCAGGGCCCCAATCAGCCCCAGCATTTT. Its translation is CASNEGQGPNQPQHF.